Sequencing of this TCR beta chain was carried out in a study of blood T cell repertoires in COVID-19. After removal of 4 bases from V and 6 bases from J, the junction contained 1 base not matched to a gene. Looked up from germline, CDR1 is SGHDT and CDR2 is YYEEEE. There are 13 residues in the CDR3. The table came from immunoSEQ multiplex PCR; TCRdb's copy has only in-frame clones and leaves some out. The table records approximately 140,000 clones, roughly 87% of them present only once. Allocation to cohorts depended on clinical history reported by the participants. The chain recombines TRBV5-6 with TRBJ1-6; 7 bases map to TRBD1. Material: PBMCs or T cells enriched from blood (not recorded which). The clonotype originates from a woman aged 40 to 49 who had been exposed to COVID-19. This CDR3 is CASSDRANSPLHF. CDR3 DNA: TGTGCCAGCAGCGACAGGGCTAATTCACCCCTCCACTTT.